A selection of T cell receptor beta chains follows, all from one sample in a study of beta chain features in type 1 diabetes. Sequenced by immunoSEQ multiplex PCR; TCRdb stores in-frame clones only, minus some. The table shows some 700,000 clones, with 10% to 15% occurring only once. Sequencing was performed on naive CD4+ T cells from blood. The source of these receptors is a man younger than 30 with type 1 diabetes. CDR3s include the opening cysteine and the closing phenylalanine or tryptophan. Fields, in order: J gene, V gene, D gene, clone size, CDR3 protein, CDR3 DNA. D genes are given only for firm matches. Some rows mark clone size as missing; the rest say once, few, many or name a class of expanded clone.

TRBJ1-4 | TRBV19 | TRBD1 | - | CASNDRENEKLFF | TGTGCCAGTAACGACAGGGAGAATGAAAAACTGTTTTTT
TRBJ2-1 | TRBV11-2 | - | once | CASSSTMVNNEQFF | TGTGCCAGCAGCTCTACTATGGTCAACAATGAGCAGTTCTTC
TRBJ2-1 | TRBV20-1 | - | - | CSARGPNEQFF | TGCAGTGCTAGAGGTCCCAATGAGCAGTTCTTC
TRBJ2-7 | TRBV6-5 | - | - | CASSPRDIGEQYF | TGTGCCAGCAGCCCCCGGGACATCGGAGAGCAGTACTTC
TRBJ1-6 | TRBV2 | TRBD1 | few | CARRRDRDSPLHF | TGTGCCAGGAGGAGGGACAGAGATTCACCCCTCCACTTT
TRBJ1-2 | TRBV9 | TRBD1 | - | CASSRNTDREVGANYGYTF | TGTGCCAGCAGCCGCAACACCGACAGGGAGGTAGGGGCTAACTATGGCTACACCTTC
TRBJ2-2 | TRBV7-9 | TRBD2 | - | CASSTLASNTGELFF | TGTGCCAGCAGCACACTAGCGTCGAACACCGGGGAGCTGTTTTTT
TRBJ2-4 | TRBV2 | - | - | CASSQGSTSLAKNIQYF | TGTGCCAGCAGTCAAGGTTCGACATCACTAGCCAAAAACATTCAGTACTTC
TRBJ2-1 | TRBV9 | - | few | CASSVALGGGSGYNEQFF | TGTGCCAGCAGCGTAGCCCTAGGAGGAGGGTCAGGATACAATGAGCAGTTCTTC
TRBJ2-7 | TRBV5-4 | TRBD2 | few | CASTPSGGKSSYEQYF | TGTGCCAGCACGCCTAGCGGGGGGAAAAGCTCCTACGAGCAGTACTTC
TRBJ2-1 | TRBV19 | - | few | CASMGSSYNEQFF | TGTGCCAGTATGGGATCGTCTTACAATGAGCAGTTCTTC
TRBJ2-2 | TRBV2 | TRBD1 | - | CASSETGTANTGELFF | TGTGCCAGCAGTGAAACGGGGACAGCGAACACCGGGGAGCTGTTTTTT
TRBJ2-7 | TRBV18 | - | - | CASSPGTPEREQYF | TGTGCCAGCTCACCGGGGACCCCCGAGCGGGAGCAGTACTTC
TRBJ1-3 | TRBV19 | - | - | CASRAGDRGYTIYF | TGTGCCAGTAGGGCAGGTGATCGCGGATACACCATATATTTT
TRBJ1-2 | TRBV7-2 | - | few | CASSRSATLNYGYTF | TGTGCCAGCAGCCGATCCGCGACATTAAACTATGGCTACACCTTC
TRBJ2-3 | TRBV5-1 | TRBD2 | - | CASSSRSYPLAGGPPGDTQYF | TGCGCCAGCAGCTCCAGATCCTACCCCTTAGCGGGGGGGCCGCCCGGAGATACGCAGTATTTT
TRBJ2-7 | TRBV28 | - | few | CASSVRPNSYEQYF | TGTGCCAGCAGTGTTCGACCGAACTCCTACGAGCAGTACTTC
TRBJ1-1 | TRBV7-9 | TRBD1 | - | CASSLQGATEAFF | TGTGCCAGCAGCTTACAGGGGGCAACTGAAGCTTTCTTT
TRBJ2-5 | TRBV6-1 | - | few | CASTSFLVGQETQYF | TGTGCCAGCACCTCATTTTTGGTAGGCCAAGAGACCCAGTACTTC
TRBJ2-7 | TRBV7-9 | - | few | CASSLALDRQYF | TGTGCCAGCAGCTTAGCGCTCGACAGACAGTACTTC
TRBJ2-7 | TRBV30 | - | few | CAWSGSYEQYF | TGTGCCTGGTCGGGGTCCTACGAGCAGTACTTC
TRBJ2-2 | TRBV29-1 | TRBD1 | few | CSALAGTGGSGELFF | TGCAGCGCCCTCGCCGGGACAGGGGGGTCGGGGGAGCTGTTTTTT
TRBJ2-1 | TRBV28 | - | few | CASSLQGRSSYNEQFF | TGTGCCAGCAGTCTACAGGGCCGCAGCTCCTACAATGAGCAGTTCTTC
TRBJ2-3 | TRBV18 | - | - | CASSQGGTDTQYF | TGTGCCAGCTCACAGGGAGGCACAGATACGCAGTATTTT
TRBJ1-5 | TRBV9 | - | - | CASSVAGQAGQPQHF | TGTGCCAGCAGCGTAGCTGGACAAGCAGGTCAGCCCCAGCATTTT
TRBJ2-7 | TRBV28 | TRBD1 | - | CASSLGTGFYEQYF | TGTGCCAGCAGTTTAGGGACAGGTTTCTACGAGCAGTACTTC
TRBJ1-5 | TRBV28 | - | few | CASSRSSSNQPQHF | TGTGCCAGCAGTCGTAGTTCCAGCAATCAGCCCCAGCATTTT
TRBJ2-1 | TRBV11-3 | - | - | CASSLGEGNEQFF | TGTGCCAGCAGCTTAGGAGAAGGGAATGAGCAGTTCTTC
TRBJ2-2 | TRBV30 | - | few | CAWSVRPSGELFF | TGTGCCTGGAGTGTACGTCCCTCTGGGGAGCTGTTTTTT
TRBJ1-1 | TRBV6-1 | - | few | CASSIGRDTEAFF | TGTGCCAGCAGTATCGGACGGGACACTGAAGCTTTCTTT
TRBJ1-2 | TRBV28 | - | few | CASSRDLIGYGYTF | TGTGCCAGTAGCCGGGACCTTATAGGGTATGGCTACACCTTC
TRBJ1-6 | TRBV7-9 | - | - | CASSVRDVGNSPLHF | TGTGCCAGCAGCGTTCGGGATGTCGGAAATTCACCCCTCCACTTT
TRBJ2-2 | TRBV2 | - | few | CASSQGDPGELFF | TGTGCCAGCAGTCAGGGAGACCCCGGGGAGCTGTTTTTT
TRBJ2-7 | TRBV30 | - | - | CAWSGGRTAYEQYF | TGTGCCTGGAGTGGGGGACGGACCGCCTACGAGCAGTACTTC
TRBJ1-2 | TRBV19 | - | - | CASSIAGVEGYGYTF | TGTGCCAGTAGTATAGCAGGGGTGGAAGGCTATGGCTACACCTTC
TRBJ1-4 | TRBV5-1 | - | - | CASGTVGNEKLFF | TGCGCCAGCGGGACCGTCGGGAATGAAAAACTGTTTTTT
TRBJ1-2 | TRBV27 | - | - | CASSLLPTVSYGYTF | TGTGCCAGCAGTCTCCTCCCCACAGTGTCCTATGGCTACACCTTC
TRBJ2-7 | TRBV9 | - | few | CASSVGPGDEQYF | TGTGCCAGCAGCGTAGGACCAGGGGACGAGCAGTACTTC
TRBJ1-2 | TRBV30 | TRBD1 | - | CAWSPKTGGSGYTF | TGTGCCTGGAGTCCAAAGACAGGGGGCTCTGGCTACACCTTC
TRBJ2-7 | TRBV10-3 | - | - | CAISEPSSHTEQYF | TGTGCCATCAGTGAGCCCTCGTCCCACACCGAGCAGTACTTC
TRBJ2-7 | TRBV18 | - | - | CASSPNAYEQYF | TGTGCCAGCTCACCAAACGCCTACGAGCAGTACTTC
TRBJ1-6 | TRBV6-1 | - | few | CASSGLLNSPLHF | TGTGCCAGCAGTGGCCTGCTTAATTCACCCCTCCACTTT
TRBJ2-3 | TRBV4-2 | TRBD2 | - | CASSQEQRGDTQYF | TGTGCCAGCAGCCAAGAACAGCGGGGAGATACGCAGTATTTT
TRBJ2-3 | TRBV21-1 | - | few | CASSKGRALRQPDTQYF | TGTGCCAGCAGCAAAGGCCGGGCGCTACGACAACCAGATACGCAGTATTTT
TRBJ2-4 | TRBV6-1 | - | - | CASSGTSNIQYF | TGTGCCAGCAGCGGGACCTCAAACATTCAGTACTTC
TRBJ2-2 | TRBV19 | TRBD2 | - | CASRRGSTGELFF | TGTGCCAGTAGGCGGGGGAGCACCGGGGAGCTGTTTTTT
TRBJ1-4 | TRBV7-9 | TRBD1 | few | CASTRQGPLSSEKLFF | TGTGCCAGCACCCGACAGGGCCCGCTGAGTAGTGAAAAACTGTTTTTT
TRBJ1-5 | TRBV4-1 | - | - | CASSHGQTEGNQPQHF | TGCGCCAGCAGCCACGGCCAGACAGAAGGCAATCAGCCCCAGCATTTT
TRBJ2-3 | TRBV29-1 | - | few | CSVDTAVDTQYF | TGCAGCGTTGATACTGCCGTAGATACGCAGTATTTT
TRBJ2-1 | TRBV9 | TRBD2 | - | CASSVGGSGDNEQFF | TGTGCCAGCAGCGTAGGGGGTAGCGGGGACAATGAGCAGTTCTTC